This TCR beta chain was identified during a study of cytomegalovirus exposure and HLA in healthy donors. Study-wide points: A later analysis showed TCR association rates differing by HLA locus, peaking at DRB1 and lowest at HLA-C.

With 60 Vbeta and 13 Jbeta primers, the PCR was carried out. Per the study methods: The authors later counted 70 million to 80 million unique TCR beta chains, approximately 12 million of them shared. The table came from immunoSEQ multiplex PCR; TCRdb's copy has only in-frame clones and leaves some out. The DNA gave D and trimming, while V, J and clone size come from that table. The table includes over 150,000 clones, around 79% detected once. Of note for this clone: Antigen unknown.

Trimming removed 7 bases from V and 9 bases from J; junction bases left unmatched: 12. Germline loops: CDR1 LNHDA, CDR2 SQIVND (reference sequence). The CDR3 runs to 14 residues. This chain connects TRBV19 to TRBJ2-1, with TRBD2 matching 7 bases. The origin of this receptor is a man aged 18 to 29 in good health and CMV-seronegative. Sequenced input: PBMCs. The CDR3 sequence is CASKRGLERGEQFF. Written as DNA, the CDR3 is TGTGCCAGTAAGCGAGGACTAGAGAGGGGTGAGCAGTTCTTC. Full variable domain (rest looked up from reference TRBV19 and TRBJ2-1): DGGITQSPKYLFRKEGQNVTLSCEQNLNHDAMYWYRQDPGQGLRLIYYSQIVNDFQKGDIAEGYSVSREKKESFPLTVTSAQKNPTAFYLCASKRGLERGEQFFGPGTRLTVL.